This TCR beta chain was sequenced in a study of blood T cell repertoires in COVID-19. Turning to the study itself: Spain, Italy and the United States supplied samples that represented acute and convalescent COVID-19. The analysed material was cDNA or gDNA that came from T cells, B-cell-depleted T cells, or PBMCs.

Seattle's enrolled individuals joined amid active infection and were then monitored longitudinally. In the original processing: Using reference gene primer amplification, nucleated cell counts were estimated. TCRdb's table, derived via immunoSEQ multiplex PCR, lists solely in-frame clones and lacks some. D and trimming were read from the DNA, whereas the V and J calls and clone size are those reported in that table. The profile covers about 31,000 clones, with around 90% appearing a single time and roughly 7.9% taken by the ten largest. The CDR3 runs 14 residues. Germline V gene data show CDR1 as SGHRS and CDR2 as YFSETQ. V lost 4 bases to trimming and J lost 9 bases; unmatched junction nucleotides: 7.

V gene TRBV5-1 combines with J gene TRBJ2-1; 10 nucleotides align to TRBD2. The sample taken for sequencing was peripheral blood. This clonotype was sampled from a man aged 60 to 75 with COVID-19, enrolled during active disease. CDR3 sequence reads: CASSPDIAGGEQFF. The CDR3, as DNA: TGCGCCAGCAGCCCGGACATAGCGGGAGGTGAGCAGTTCTTC.